This TCR beta chain emerged from a study of CDR3 diversity in severe acne. From the PCR reads, TCRdb called clonotypes with MiXCR, one entry per CDR3 protein. The data contain roughly 79,000 distinct CDR3 sequences, around 54% of them singletons. The table lists this clonotype with many counts. The origin of this receptor is a male donor with severe acne vulgaris. Input material: blood.

DNA of the CDR3: TGTGCCAGCAGCAGCGACAGGGGGAGCTCCTACAATGAGCAGTTCTTC. Translating gives CASSSDRGSSYNEQFF. The chain combines TRBV9 with TRBJ2-1; 9 positions match TRBD1. Trimming took 4 bases from V and 0 from J; bases not matched to a gene: 5. The CDR3 runs to 16 residues. Germline V gene lookup returns CDR1 SGDLS and CDR2 YYNGEE.